The 25 T cell receptor beta chains listed next were all sequenced from one sample in a study of blood T cell repertoires in COVID-19. The assay was immunoSEQ multiplex PCR, and TCRdb's table has in-frame clones only and misses some. Found here are about 140,000 clones, 85% to 90% of them singletons; the top ten hold about 10%. The material sequenced was peripheral blood. Receptors originate from a woman aged 80 or over with acute or convalescent COVID-19.

The rearrangement links TRBV5-1 to TRBJ1-1; no firm D call. V lost 0 bases to trimming and J lost 4 bases, with 7 bases between them. CDR1 and CDR2 (germline): SGHRS, YFSETQ. This CDR3 region has 13 residues. This chain's CDR3 is CASSLAMSTEAFF. The CDR3 bases are TGCGCCAGCAGCTTGGCTATGAGCACTGAAGCTTTCTTT.

This CDR3 reads CASSPGGVSYNEQFF. The CDR3 bases are TGTGCCAGCAGCCCTGGCGGGGTTTCCTACAATGAGCAGTTCTTC. This chain uses TRBV3-1 (or the pseudogene TRBV3-2) with TRBJ2-1; TRBD2 is a possible D gene (6 bases). CDR3 length: 15 residues. Trimming pared 4 bases from V and 1 base from J, leaving 11 bases between. The germline CDR1 and CDR2 sequences are LGHDT and YNNKEL (reference sequence).

The genes are TRBV12-3 or TRBV12-4 and TRBJ1-1; D is ambiguous. The CDR3 is 13 amino acids. Between the trimmed V and J ends, which lost 6 bases and 10 bases, there was a span of 18 bases. This CDR3 is CASSPLTDAGAFF. The CDR3 DNA sequence: TGTGCCAGCAGCCCCCTGACGGACGCGGGAGCTTTCTTT.

The chain employs TRBV9 and TRBJ1-2; 7 bases are shared with TRBD1. V lost 3 bases and J lost 0; bases outside the gene matches: 11. Germline V gene sequence: CDR1 SGDLS, CDR2 YYNGEE. The CDR3 sequence is 17 residues long. DNA for the CDR3: TGTGCCAGCAGCGACAGGGGATCGGCCTCAGCTAACTATGGCTACACCTTC. Encoded protein: CASSDRGSASANYGYTF.

This clone was counted a single time. The chain uses TRBV25-1 and TRBJ2-1, with D tentatively TRBD2 (5 bases). The ends were cut back, 2 bases at V and 4 bases at J, with 15 bases in the middle. Germline CDR1 and CDR2: MGHDK and SYGVNS. The CDR3 loop spans 16 amino acids. CDR3 sequence: CASSEKRRAIYNEQFF. For the CDR3, the DNA is TGTGCCAGCAGTGAAAAGAGGCGGGCGATATACAATGAGCAGTTCTTC.

The chain joins TRBV15 to TRBJ2-3; 10 bases line up with TRBD1. Germline V gene data show CDR1 as LNHNV and CDR2 as YYDKDF (reference sequence). After removal of 5 bases from V and 1 base from J, the junction contained 15 bases not matched to a gene. CDR3 size: 19 residues. CDR3: CATSRRKGQGFSGTDTQYF. CDR3 bases: TGTGCCACCAGCCGGCGAAAGGGACAGGGGTTTTCGGGCACAGATACGCAGTATTTT.

This rearrangement joins TRBV7-9 to TRBJ2-1; TRBD2 matches 11 bases. This CDR3 region has 18 residues. Germline CDR1 is SEHNR and CDR2 is FQNEAQ (reference sequence). With V trimmed by 1 base and J by 2 bases, 7 bases remained unmatched. In DNA form, the CDR3 reads TGTGCCAGCAGCTTAGTATATTTTAGCGGGGGGGCCTACAATGAGCAGTTCTTC. Encoded protein: CASSLVYFSGGAYNEQFF.

The rearrangement uses TRBV7-3 and TRBJ2-2; TRBD2 agrees at 11 bases. CDR1 SGHTA and CDR2 FQGTGA come from the germline V gene. The length of the CDR3 is 16 residues. J lost 5 bases, V lost 5 bases, and 7 bases had no gene match. The CDR3 DNA reads TGTGCCAGCAGCATAGGACTAGCGGGCGGGACCGGGGAGCTGTTTTTT. Translation: CASSIGLAGGTGELFF.

The gene calls are TRBV14 and TRBJ1-2; possibly TRBD1 for D (6 bases). CDR1 is SGHDN, CDR2 FVKESK, per germline. Deletions cut 0 bases from V and 2 bases from J, with 10 bases between. CDR3 length: 15 amino acids. The CDR3 region has the DNA TGTGCCAGCAGCCAAGACAGGGGCGCGAACTATGGCTACACCTTC. Translating it yields CASSQDRGANYGYTF.

V and J are TRBV6-5 and TRBJ1-2; no clear D. This CDR3 has 13 amino acids. CDR1 MNHEY and CDR2 SVGAGI come from the germline V gene. V was cut by 2 bases and J by 4 bases, with 8 bases left in between. The CDR3 nucleotides are TGTGCCAGCAGTTACGGTCGGGGCTATGGCTACACCTTC. It translates to CASSYGRGYGYTF.

In this sample, this clone turned up once. V and J are TRBV5-1 and TRBJ1-1; tentatively, D is TRBD1 (5 bases). V dropped 4 bases and J dropped 4 bases, with 20 bases sitting between them. This CDR3 region has 16 residues. Germline CDR1 SGHRS, CDR2 YFSETQ. The CDR3 region is CASSLVPGGGGTEAFF. The CDR3 nucleotides are TGCGCCAGCAGCCTAGTCCCGGGGGGTGGCGGCACTGAAGCTTTCTTT.

V and J are TRBV24-1 and TRBJ2-1; weak D call: TRBD1 (5 bases). Per germline, CDR1 KGHDR and CDR2 SFDVKD. The CDR3 sequence is 14 residues long. With 3 bases removed from V and 6 bases from J, the gap between germline ends came to 11 bases. The CDR3 region is CATSDTRVGNEQFF. CDR3 nucleotides: TGTGCCACCAGTGATACCAGGGTTGGCAATGAGCAGTTCTTC.

The rearrangement links TRBV5-1 to TRBJ2-5; perhaps TRBD1 as D (5 bases). The CDR3 contains 14 residues. Germline V CDR1 and CDR2: SGHRS, YFSETQ. V was clipped by 1 base and J by 3 bases, with 10 bases between them. The DNA of the CDR3 is TGCGCCAGCAGCTTGTGGCAGGGTGAAGAGACCCAGTACTTC. It specifies CASSLWQGEETQYF. Full variable domain (missing parts from reference TRBV5-1 and TRBJ2-5): KAGVTQTPRYLIKTRGQQVTLSCSPISGHRSVSWYQQTPGQGLQFLFEYFSETQRNKGNFPGRFSGRQFSNSRSEMNVSTLELGDSALYLCASSLWQGEETQYFGPGTRLLVL.

The chain links TRBV5-8 to TRBJ1-2; D gene ambiguous. This CDR3 is built from 14 residues. The germline V and J ends were trimmed by 4 bases and 7 bases, with 17 bases remaining between them. Germline V gene sequence: CDR1 SGHTS, CDR2 YDEGEE. CDR3 residues: CASSLGLSAGGYTF. The CDR3 coding sequence is TGTGCCAGCAGCCTGGGCCTTTCGGCGGGTGGCTACACCTTC.

Remarks on this clone: Other nucleotide sequences from this sample produce the same CDR3. The chain carries TRBV18 and TRBJ1-2; 12 nucleotides align to TRBD1. The CDR3 totals 15 residues. The germline V gene has CDR1 KGHSH and CDR2 LQKENI. V lost 3 bases, J lost 3 bases, and 2 bases stayed unmatched. Written as DNA, the CDR3 is TGTGCCAGCTCACCTGGGACAGGGGGCGACTATGGCTACACCTTC. Translating it yields CASSPGTGGDYGYTF.

In its sample, this clone was seen once. CDR3 sequence: CASPGGGGRDSPLHF. CDR3 sequence (DNA): TGTGCCAGCCCGGGTGGGGGGGGCAGGGATTCACCCCTCCACTTT. V and J are TRBV6-5 and TRBJ1-6; possibly TRBD1 for D (6 bases). CDR3 length: 15 residues. CDR1 MNHEY and CDR2 SVGAGI come from the germline V gene. Between the trimmed V and J ends, which lost 8 bases and 8 bases, there was a span of 19 bases.

This sequence joins TRBV19 and TRBJ1-1; D call uncertain. V was pared by 6 bases and J by 1 base, with 9 bases between. This CDR3 contains 13 residues. The germline CDR1 and CDR2 sequences are LNHDA and SQIVND (reference sequence). The CDR3 nucleotides are TGTGCCAGTAGGGGTGGAGCGAACACTGAAGCTTTCTTT. Translation gives CASRGGANTEAFF.

The V and J genes are TRBV19 and TRBJ1-6, with D maybe TRBD1 (6 bases). There are 14 residues in the CDR3. Germline V gene data show CDR1 as LNHDA and CDR2 as SQIVND (reference sequence). V was clipped by 5 bases and J by 2 bases, with 7 bases between them. In DNA form, the CDR3 reads TGTGCCAGTAGTCAGGGGCCCTATAATTCACCCCTCCACTTT. Translating gives CASSQGPYNSPLHF.

This sequence joins TRBV10-3 and TRBJ2-1, with D hard to call. CDR1 is ENHRY and CDR2 is SYGVKD in the germline V gene. CDR3 length: 14 residues. V gave up 6 bases and J gave up 1 base, with 10 bases separating them. CDR3 in amino acids: CAIRQLRSYNEQFF. As DNA, the CDR3 is TGTGCCATCAGACAGTTAAGGTCCTACAATGAGCAGTTCTTC.

The chain recombines TRBV7-9 with TRBJ1-1, with 7 bases lining up with TRBD1. CDR1 SEHNR and CDR2 FQNEAQ come from the germline V gene (reference sequence). The CDR3 contains 13 residues. The ends lost 5 bases at V and 6 bases at J; junction bases unmatched: 6. CDR3 region: CASSVYRGAEAFF. The CDR3 nucleotides are TGTGCCAGCAGCGTTTACAGGGGTGCTGAAGCTTTCTTT. The entire variable domain, with the rest obtained from reference TRBV7-9 and TRBJ1-1, is as follows: DTGVSQNPRHKITKRGQNVTFRCDPISEHNRLYWYRQTLGQGPEFLTYFQNEAQLEKSRLLSDRFSAERPKGSFSTLEIQRTEQGDSAMYLCASSVYRGAEAFFGQGTRLTVV.

The rearrangement links TRBV7-2 to TRBJ2-7; 8 nucleotides agree with TRBD1. This CDR3 spans 14 amino acids. V was clipped by 1 base and J by 5 bases; unmatched bases: 4. CDR1 is SGHTA and CDR2 is FQGNSA in the germline V gene. In DNA form, the CDR3 reads TGTGCCAGCAGCTTAGGACAGGGGTGGGACGAGCAGTACTTC. Protein product: CASSLGQGWDEQYF.

This clone was detected only once. This sequence joins TRBV30 and TRBJ1-6; D call uncertain. CDR1 GTSNPN and CDR2 SVGIG come from the germline V gene (reference sequence). This CDR3 region has 13 residues. V lost 0 bases and J lost 13, with 13 bases in between. The CDR3 DNA reads as TGTGCCTGGAGTGTACAGCTCCAGCCCCCCCTCCACTTT. Translating it yields CAWSVQLQPPLHF.

This chain uses TRBV5-1 with TRBJ2-7; D uncertain. Germline V gives CDR1 SGHRS, CDR2 YFSETQ. Between the trimmed V and J ends, which lost 0 bases and 3 bases, there was a span of 7 bases. This CDR3 contains 13 residues. The CDR3 sequence is CASSLVPSYEQYF. CDR3 bases: TGCGCCAGCAGCTTGGTGCCGAGCTACGAGCAGTACTTC.

The chain combines TRBV7-2 with TRBJ1-3; maybe TRBD1 (5 bases). The CDR3 loop spans 15 amino acids. Germline CDR1 reads SGHTA; CDR2 reads FQGNSA. V dropped 3 bases and J dropped 3 bases, with 12 bases sitting between them. CDR3 amino acids: CASSFRVSNGNTIYF. The CDR3 coding sequence is TGTGCCAGCAGCTTCAGGGTTTCGAATGGAAACACCATATATTTT.

The chain employs TRBV9 and TRBJ1-1, with unresolved D. This CDR3 spans 14 amino acids. The germline V gene encodes CDR1 SGDLS and CDR2 YYNGEE. Trimming shortened V by 0 bases and J by 4 bases, and 10 bases separated the two germline ends. The CDR3 sequence: CASSVGSSRTEAFF. CDR3 bases: TGTGCCAGCAGCGTAGGTTCCAGTCGCACTGAAGCTTTCTTT.